This T cell receptor (beta chain) was sequenced during a study of CD8 T cells in ankylosing spondylitis. This CDR3 has 16 residues. Trimming pared 5 bases from V and 3 bases from J, leaving 16 bases between. CDR1 SGHAT and CDR2 FQNNGV come from the germline V gene. Findings and caveats of the study: A TCR beta motif of fewer than ten highly homologous variants seemed to mark ankylosing spondylitis blood. Matched ankylosing spondylitis synovial fluid reportedly contained a significantly enriched population of disease-linked clones. Certain motif variants had earlier appeared in reactive arthritis synovial fluid and blood. Disease-linked clones bore a CD8+ phenotype, appearing relatively rarely in peripheral blood.

Comment on this clonotype: No antigen is known for it.

By quantitative 5'-RACE with molecular barcodes, the TCR beta libraries were made. MiXCR was run by TCRdb on the 5' RACE reads, yielding one entry per CDR3 protein. The sample consists of about 500,000 distinct CDR3 sequences, roughly an eighth of them appearing once. The rearrangement links TRBV11-2 to TRBJ2-2; D is ambiguous. The sequence was collected from a male donor with ankylosing spondylitis. The sequenced sample was blood, either unsorted or a sorted T cell fraction (not recorded which). Written as DNA, the CDR3 is TGTGCCAGCAGCCAATTCCCTAGAGGCGACACCGGGGAGCTGTTTTTT. This translates into CASSQFPRGDTGELFF.